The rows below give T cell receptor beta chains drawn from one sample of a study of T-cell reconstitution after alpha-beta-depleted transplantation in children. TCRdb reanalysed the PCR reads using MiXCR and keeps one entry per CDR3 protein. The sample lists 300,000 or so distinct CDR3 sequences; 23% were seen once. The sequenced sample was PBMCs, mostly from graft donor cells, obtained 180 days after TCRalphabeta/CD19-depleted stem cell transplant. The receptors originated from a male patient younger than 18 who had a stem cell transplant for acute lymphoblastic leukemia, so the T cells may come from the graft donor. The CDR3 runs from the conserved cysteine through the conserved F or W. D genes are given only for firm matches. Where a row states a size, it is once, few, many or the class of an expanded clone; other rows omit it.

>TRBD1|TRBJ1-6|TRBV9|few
TGTGCCAGCAGCGCTTCGGACAGGGAGGTTTCTTGGAGGTTCTATAATTCACCCCTCCACTTT
CASSASDREVSWRFYNSPLHF
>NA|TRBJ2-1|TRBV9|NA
TGTGCCAGCAGCACCCGCCCGGGGCATCACAATGAGCAGTTCTTC
CASSTRPGHHNEQFF
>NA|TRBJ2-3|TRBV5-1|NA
TGCGCCAGCAGCTTGGGGCCCTTTGAGGGAAACACAGATACGCAGTATTTT
CASSLGPFEGNTDTQYF
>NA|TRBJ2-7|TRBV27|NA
NA
CASSFGTGNEQSF
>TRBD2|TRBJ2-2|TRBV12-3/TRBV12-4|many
TGTGCCAGCAGTGCCCTAGCGGGAGGAGCCGGGGAGCTGTTTTTT
CASSALAGGAGELFF
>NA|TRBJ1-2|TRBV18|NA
TGTGCCAGCTCACCTACAGGATACTATGGCTACACCTTC
CASSPTGYYGYTF
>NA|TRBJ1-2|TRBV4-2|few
TGTGCCAGCAGCCGTTACGAGGGGCTAATTTATGGCTACACCTTC
CASSRYEGLIYGYTF
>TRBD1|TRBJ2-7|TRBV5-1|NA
TGCGCCAGCAGCTTGGGACAGGGAGCCGTGTCCGACGAGCAGTACTTC
CASSLGQGAVSDEQYF
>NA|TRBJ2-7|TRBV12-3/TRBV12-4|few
TGTGCCAGCAGTAGGGCGGTGGTCTACGAGCAGTACTTC
CASSRAVVYEQYF
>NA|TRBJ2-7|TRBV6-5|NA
TGTGCCAGCAGTTATCTCGAGGCGCAGCGTCCGGAAGAGCAGTACTTC
CASSYLEAQRPEEQYF
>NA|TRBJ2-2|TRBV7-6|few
TGTGCCAGCATCCTTGGCGTAACCGGGGAGCTGTTTTTT
CASILGVTGELFF
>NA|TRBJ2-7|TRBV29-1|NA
TGCAGCGTTGACCACGGGGCCTCCTACGAGCAGTACTTC
CSVDHGASYEQYF
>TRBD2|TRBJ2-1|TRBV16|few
TGTGCCAGCAGCCAATCCTCACTAGGTGGGACTAAAACTAGTGAGCAGTTCTTC
CASSQSSLGGTKTSEQFF
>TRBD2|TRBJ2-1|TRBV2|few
TGTGCCAGCAGTGAAGCGGGGTGGCGGGAGTTAATTAACAATGAGCAGTTCTTC
CASSEAGWRELINNEQFF
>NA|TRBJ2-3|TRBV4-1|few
TGCGCCAGCAGCCGCCGGGACACAGATACGCAGTATTTT
CASSRRDTDTQYF
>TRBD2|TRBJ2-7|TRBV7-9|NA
TGTGCCAGCAGCTTCAGACTAAGCGGGAGCGACGAGCAGTACTTC
CASSFRLSGSDEQYF
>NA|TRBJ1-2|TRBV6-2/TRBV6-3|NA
TGTGCCAGCAGTTACGTTCGGGGAAACTATGGCTACACCTTC
CASSYVRGNYGYTF
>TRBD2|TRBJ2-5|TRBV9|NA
TGTGCCAGCAGCGGAACTAGCGGGAGGATCGGGACCCAGTACTTC
CASSGTSGRIGTQYF
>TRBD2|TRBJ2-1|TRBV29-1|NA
TGCAGCGTTGAAGAACTAGCGGGACCCTACAATGAGCAGTTCTTC
CSVEELAGPYNEQFF
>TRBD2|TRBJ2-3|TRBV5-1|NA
TGCGCCAGCAGCGCGGGTCTAGCGGGGACCACAGATACGCAGTATTTT
CASSAGLAGTTDTQYF
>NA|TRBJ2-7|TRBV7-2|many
TGTGCCAGCAGCCCTAGACAGACGAACTCCTACGAGCAGTACTTC
CASSPRQTNSYEQYF
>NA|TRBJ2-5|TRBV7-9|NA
TGTGCCAGCAAACAAGAGACCCAGTACTTC
CASKQETQYF
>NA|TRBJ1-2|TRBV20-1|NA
TGCAGTGCTAGAGATTACTCCCCAGGCTATGGCTACACCTTC
CSARDYSPGYGYTF
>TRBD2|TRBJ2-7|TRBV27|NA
TGTGCCAGCAGTTTATCTATTGGACTAGCGGCCTACGAGCAGTACTTC
CASSLSIGLAAYEQYF
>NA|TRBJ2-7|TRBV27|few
TGTGCCAGCAGTTTTCGCCTGCTGGGGCAAGGCGTGAGAGGCGAGCAGTACTTC
CASSFRLLGQGVRGEQYF
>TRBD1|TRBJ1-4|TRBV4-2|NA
TGTGCCAGCAGCCAAGGACAGGGTGGGGAAAAACTGTTTTTT
CASSQGQGGEKLFF
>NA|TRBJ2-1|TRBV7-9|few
TGTGCCAGCAGCTTAGCGCTTAGCAATGAGCAGTTCTTC
CASSLALSNEQFF
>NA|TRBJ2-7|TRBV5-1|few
TGCGCCAGCAGCTTGGCCGGGACCGAAGCCTACGAGCAGTACTTC
CASSLAGTEAYEQYF
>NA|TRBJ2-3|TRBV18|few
TGTGCCAGCTCACCTAGAGGGGATAGCACAGATACGCAGTATTTT
CASSPRGDSTDTQYF
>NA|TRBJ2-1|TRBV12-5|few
TGTGCTAGTGGTTCGGGACTCTTCACCTACAATGAGCAGTTCTTC
CASGSGLFTYNEQFF
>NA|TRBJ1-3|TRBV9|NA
TGTGCCAGCAGCGTAGTAGATCGGGGGATCATTGGAAACACCATATATTTT
CASSVVDRGIIGNTIYF
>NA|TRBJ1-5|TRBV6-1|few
TGTGCCAGCACCGTCTTAGGGGGAAATCAGCCCCAGCATTTT
CASTVLGGNQPQHF
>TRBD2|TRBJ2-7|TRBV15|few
TGTGCCACCAGCAGAGTCAGACTAGCGGGCCACGAGCAGTACTTC
CATSRVRLAGHEQYF